The subject of this entry is one TCR beta chain. The target antigen is unknown. Since all of the isolated RNA was reverse transcribed, expressed TCRB transcripts were what got sequenced. Only in-frame clones appear in the TCRdb table, and some are missing; sequencing was by immunoSEQ multiplex PCR. The table lists a few hundred thousand clones, over 10% of them singletons, with 0.017% in the top ten. The sample originates from a study of beta chain features in type 1 diabetes. Overall study results and limits: Type 1 diabetes patients showed fewer insertions and more deletions at VDJ junctions. Whatever favoring of shorter templates PCR might show would apply equally to patients and controls.

Sample: naive CD4+ T cells from blood. The receptor was isolated from a man between 18 and 29 years old in good health.

CDR3 sequence reads: CASSLAGRGNTEAFF. The CDR3 DNA reads as TGTGCCAGCAGCTTGGCAGGGCGGGGGAACACTGAAGCTTTCTTT. The rearrangement links TRBV5-6 to TRBJ1-1; the D gene is possibly TRBD1 (5 bases). Trimming took off 0 bases at V and 1 base at J, with 10 bases between the two ends. The CDR3 has 15 amino acids. Germline V lookup: CDR1 SGHDT, CDR2 YYEEEE.